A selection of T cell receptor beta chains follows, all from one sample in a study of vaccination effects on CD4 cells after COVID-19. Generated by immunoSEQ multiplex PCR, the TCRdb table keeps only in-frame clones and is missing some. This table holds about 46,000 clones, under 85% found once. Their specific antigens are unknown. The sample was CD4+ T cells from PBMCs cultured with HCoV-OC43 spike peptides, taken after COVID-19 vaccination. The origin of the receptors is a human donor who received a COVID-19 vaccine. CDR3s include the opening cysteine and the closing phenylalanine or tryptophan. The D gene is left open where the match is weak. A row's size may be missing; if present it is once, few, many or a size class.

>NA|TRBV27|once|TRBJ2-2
TGTGCCAGCAGTGTGGAGAGCCCGAACACCGGGGAGCTGTTTTTT
CASSVESPNTGELFF
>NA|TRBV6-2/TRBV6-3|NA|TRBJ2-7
TGTGCCAGCAGCGACAGAATCCGTTCCTACGAGCAGTACTTC
CASSDRIRSYEQYF
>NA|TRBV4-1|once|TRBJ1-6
TGCGCCAGCAGCCACGATGGGTCAGAGTATAATTCACCCCTCCACTTT
CASSHDGSEYNSPLHF
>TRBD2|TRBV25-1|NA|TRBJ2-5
TGTGCCAGCAGTGACCCTAGCGGGATCCAAGAGACCCAGTACTTC
CASSDPSGIQETQYF
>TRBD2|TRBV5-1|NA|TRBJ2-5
TGCGCCAGCAGCTCCTTGACTAGCGGGGCTTTCGAGACCCAGTACTTC
CASSSLTSGAFETQYF
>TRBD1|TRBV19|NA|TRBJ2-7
TGTGCCAGTAGCTTACAGTATTCCGGTCGTGGGACAGGCTCCTACGAGCAGTACTTC
CASSLQYSGRGTGSYEQYF
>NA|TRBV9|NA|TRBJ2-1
TGTGCCAGCAGCTTGGGAGGGGGGCCTGGAAATGAGCAGTTCTTC
CASSLGGGPGNEQFF
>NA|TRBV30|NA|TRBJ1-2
TGTGCCTGGAGTCTCGACAGCTACAACTATGGCTACACCTTC
CAWSLDSYNYGYTF
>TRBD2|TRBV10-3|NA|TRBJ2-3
TGTGCCATCAGTGTAGCTGCGGCGGGGGGTCCAGATACGCAGTATTTT
CAISVAAAGGPDTQYF
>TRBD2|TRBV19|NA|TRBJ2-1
TGTGCCAGTATCCTAGCGGGAGGAACCACCAATGAGCAGTTCTTC
CASILAGGTTNEQFF
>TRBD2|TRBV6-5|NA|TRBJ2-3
TGTGCCAGCAGAAGGGACTACTCCACAGATACGCAGTATTTT
CASRRDYSTDTQYF
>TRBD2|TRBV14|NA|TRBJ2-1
TGTGCCAGCAGCCAGAGACTAGCGGGGGGCAATGAGCAGTTCTTC
CASSQRLAGGNEQFF
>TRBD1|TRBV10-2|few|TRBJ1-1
TGCGCCAGCAGTGGACAGGGCACGAACACTGAAGCTTTCTTT
CASSGQGTNTEAFF
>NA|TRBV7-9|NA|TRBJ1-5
TGTGCCAGCAGCTATGCTGATTATCAGCCCCAGCATTTT
CASSYADYQPQHF
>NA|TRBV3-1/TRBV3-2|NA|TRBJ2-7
TGTGCCAGCAGCCAAGAAGGAGTACGGGAGCAGTACTTC
CASSQEGVREQYF
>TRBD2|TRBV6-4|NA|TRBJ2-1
TGTGCCAGCAGCCCTACTAGCGGGGGGGCTGAGGAGCAGTTCTTC
CASSPTSGGAEEQFF
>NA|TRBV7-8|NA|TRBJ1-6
TGTGCCAGCAGCTTAGAGTCCGGCCATAATTCACCCCTCCACTTT
CASSLESGHNSPLHF
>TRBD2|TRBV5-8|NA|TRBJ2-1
TGTGCCAGCAGCTTTAGCGGGAGTTCCTACAATGAGCAGTTCTTC
CASSFSGSSYNEQFF
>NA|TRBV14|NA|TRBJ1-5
TGTGCCAGCAGCCTTGGGACCAATCAGCCCCAGCATTTT
CASSLGTNQPQHF
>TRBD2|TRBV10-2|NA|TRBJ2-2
TGCGCCAGCAGCCACGGACTAGCGGGGGTTACCGGGGAGCTGTTTTTT
CASSHGLAGVTGELFF
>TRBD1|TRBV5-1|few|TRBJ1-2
TGCGCCAGCAGCTTGCAACGAGGGGGCAAGGGCTACACCTTC
CASSLQRGGKGYTF
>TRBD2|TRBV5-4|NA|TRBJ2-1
TGTGCCAGCAGCTTAGGTTTGGCGGGAGACTACAATGAGCAGTTCTTC
CASSLGLAGDYNEQFF
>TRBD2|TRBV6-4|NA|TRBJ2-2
TGTGCCAGCAGTGACGGGACTAGCGGGACCGGGGAGCTGTTTTTT
CASSDGTSGTGELFF
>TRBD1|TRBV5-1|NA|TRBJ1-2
TGCGCCAGCAGCTCGGCGCCGGGACAGGGGTTCTATGGCTACACCTTC
CASSSAPGQGFYGYTF
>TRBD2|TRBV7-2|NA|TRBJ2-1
TGTGCCAGCAGCGAAAAGAGGGGAGCGGGGGGCGATGAGCAGTTCTTC
CASSEKRGAGGDEQFF
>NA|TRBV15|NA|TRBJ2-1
TGTGCCACCAGCAGAGAAATGGATAGATACAATGAGCAGTTCTTC
CATSREMDRYNEQFF
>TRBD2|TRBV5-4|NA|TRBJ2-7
TGTGCCAGCAGCCCCCTGGCGGGAGGGGGAACCTACGAGCAGTACTTC
CASSPLAGGGTYEQYF
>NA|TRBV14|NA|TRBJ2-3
TGTGCCAGCAGCCAAGATTTAGCCGGGGGCACAGATACGCAGTATTTT
CASSQDLAGGTDTQYF
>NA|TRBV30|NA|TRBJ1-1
TGTGCCTGGGAACATCCAGGTCGTTACACTGAAGCTTTCTTT
CAWEHPGRYTEAFF
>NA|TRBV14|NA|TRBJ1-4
TGTGCCAGCGCCCGGGCGCATAATGAAAAACTGTTTTTT
CASARAHNEKLFF
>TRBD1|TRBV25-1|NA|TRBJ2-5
TGTGCCAGCAGTGGACAGGGCGGAGAGACCCAGTACTTC
CASSGQGGETQYF
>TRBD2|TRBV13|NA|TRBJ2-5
TGTGCCAGCAGCTCCCCCCCCATTAGCGGGGCAGAGACCCAGTACTTC
CASSSPPISGAETQYF
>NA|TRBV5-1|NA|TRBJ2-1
TGCGCCAGCAGCTTGGGGGAGGGGGGCTACAATGAGCAGTTCTTC
CASSLGEGGYNEQFF
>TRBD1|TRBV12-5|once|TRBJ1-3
TGTGCTAGTGGTTTGGTCCTGGGACAGTCTGGAAACACCATATATTTT
CASGLVLGQSGNTIYF
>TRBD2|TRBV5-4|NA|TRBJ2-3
TGTGCCAGCAGCCCGAGCGGGGTTAGCACAGATACGCAGTATTTT
CASSPSGVSTDTQYF
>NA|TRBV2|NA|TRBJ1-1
TGTGCCAGCAACCTACAGGGGAACACTGAAGCTTTCTTT
CASNLQGNTEAFF
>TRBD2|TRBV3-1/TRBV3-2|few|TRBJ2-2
TGTGCCAGCGGAGGACGGGGGGGCACCGGGGAGCTGTTTTTT
CASGGRGGTGELFF
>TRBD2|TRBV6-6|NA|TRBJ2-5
TGTGCCAGCAGTTTTAGCGGGGGGGCGGAGACCCAGTACTTC
CASSFSGGAETQYF
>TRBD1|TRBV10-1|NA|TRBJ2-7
TGCGCCAGCAGTGAGACATATACCGGGACAGTCTCCTACGAGCAGTACTTC
CASSETYTGTVSYEQYF
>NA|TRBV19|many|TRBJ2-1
TGTGCCAGTAGTATGGGGATTGCGCGGGATTTTGTTCGTGGAGGTGAGCAGTTCTTC
CASSMGIARDFVRGGEQFF